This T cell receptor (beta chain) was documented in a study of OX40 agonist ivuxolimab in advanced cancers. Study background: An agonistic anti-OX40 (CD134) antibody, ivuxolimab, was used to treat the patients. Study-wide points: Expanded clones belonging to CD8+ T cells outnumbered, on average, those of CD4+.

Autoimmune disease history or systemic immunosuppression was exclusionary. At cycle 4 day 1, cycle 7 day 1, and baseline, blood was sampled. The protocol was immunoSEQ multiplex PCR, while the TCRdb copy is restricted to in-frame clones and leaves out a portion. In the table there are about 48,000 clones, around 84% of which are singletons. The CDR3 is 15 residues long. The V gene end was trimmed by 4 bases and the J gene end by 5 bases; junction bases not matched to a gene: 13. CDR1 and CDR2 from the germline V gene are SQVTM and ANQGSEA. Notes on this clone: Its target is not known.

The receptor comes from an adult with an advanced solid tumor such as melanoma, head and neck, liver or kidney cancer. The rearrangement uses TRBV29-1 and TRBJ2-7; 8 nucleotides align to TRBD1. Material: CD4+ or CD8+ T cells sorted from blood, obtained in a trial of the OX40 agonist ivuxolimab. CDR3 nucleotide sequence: TGCAGCGTTGCCGGGACACAGGGGGATTGGGACGAGCAGTACTTC. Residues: CSVAGTQGDWDEQYF.